The sequence of this T cell receptor beta chain was determined in a study of shared clonotypes between healthy human individuals. Overall study results and limits: Naive CD4 clonotypes were shared across several donors at 4.5% to 6%.

About this clone: The target antigen is unknown.

Using immunoSEQ multiplex PCR, the repertoire was profiled, and TCRdb retains in-frame clones only, with some absent. The sample has hundreds of thousands of clones, almost 97% seen once; the top ten hold 0.045% to 0.06%. This clonotype was sampled from a woman aged 25 to 45 in good health. What was sequenced was naive CD4+ T cells sorted from blood. This sample's subset: CD45RA+ positively selected.

CDR3 residues: CAWSATVGTEAFF. CDR3 nucleotides: TGTGCCTGGAGTGCAACGGTCGGGACTGAAGCTTTCTTT. V and J are TRBV30 and TRBJ1-1; D unresolved. Trimming pared 1 base from V and 5 bases from J, leaving 11 bases between. Germline V gene lookup returns CDR1 GTSNPN and CDR2 SVGIG (reference sequence). The CDR3 covers 13 residues. The full variable domain, rest sourced from reference TRBV30 and TRBJ1-1, is SQTIHQWPATLVQPVGSPLSLECTVEGTSNPNLYWYRQAAGRGLQLLFYSVGIGQISSEVPQNLSASRPQDRQFILSSKKLLLSDSGFYLCAWSATVGTEAFFGQGTRLTVV.